One and the same sample provided the 31 T cell receptor beta chains below, sequenced in a study of CD8 T cells in ankylosing spondylitis. TCRdb re-called the 5' RACE reads through MiXCR, storing one row per CDR3 protein. This table holds some 270,000 distinct CDR3 sequences, 15% to 20% found once. The sequenced sample was blood, either unsorted or a sorted T cell fraction (not recorded which). These TCRs come from a male donor with ankylosing spondylitis or in good health (not recorded which).

This clonotype was observed a few times. The rearrangement uses TRBV27 and TRBJ2-7, with 7 bases aligning to TRBD2. CDR3 length equals 13 residues. Germline values: CDR1 MNHEY, CDR2 SMNVEV (reference sequence). J gave up 6 bases and V 9 bases, and 11 bases lay outside the gene matches. For the CDR3, the DNA is TGTGCCAGTGGGGCGGGAGAATCGCTCGAGCAGTACTTC. Its translation: CASGAGESLEQYF.

In its sample, this clonotype was seen a few times. The rearrangement uses TRBV29-1 and TRBJ2-7; 7 bases are shared with TRBD2. The V gene's germline CDR1 is SQVTM and CDR2 ANQGSEA. The CDR3 is 15 residues long. The ends lost 4 bases at V and 3 bases at J; junction bases unmatched: 12. CDR3 nucleotides: TGCAGCGTTGTGGGTGGGGGGGACTACCACTACGAGCAGTACTTC. Its translation is CSVVGGGDYHYEQYF.

Remarks on this clonotype: One base away lies a much larger clone, so this may be a sequencing read error. The chain links TRBV29-1 to TRBJ2-4; D is ambiguous. The CDR3 runs 12 residues. The V end lost 3 bases, the J end lost 9 bases, and 12 bases lay between the germline ends. Germline CDR1 SQVTM, CDR2 ANQGSEA. The CDR3 DNA sequence: TGCAGCGTTGAGGGCGGTGGAATCATTCAGTACTTC. Translated: CSVEGGGIIQYF.

This clonotype has more than one count but fewer than ten. The chain employs TRBV29-1 and TRBJ2-2; D gene unclear. V gave up 6 bases and J gave up 3 bases, with 11 bases separating them. CDR3 length: 13 residues. From germline, CDR1 is SQVTM and CDR2 ANQGSEA. The CDR3 coding sequence is TGCAGCGTCCCGGACCAGTACACCGGGGAGCTGTTTTTT. Its translation: CSVPDQYTGELFF.

The V call is TRBV5-4, the J call TRBJ2-1; TRBD2 agrees at 7 bases. V lost 0 bases to trimming and J lost 2 bases; unmatched junction nucleotides: 5. Per germline, CDR1 SGHNT and CDR2 YYREEE (reference sequence). The length of the CDR3 is 16 residues. CDR3 coding DNA: TGTGCCAGCAGCTTGGTTGGGGGAGGGGCCTACAATGAGCAGTTCTTC. Its translation is CASSLVGGGAYNEQFF.

The sample holds many counts of this clonotype. The chain carries TRBV4-2 and TRBJ2-3; no reliable D call. The CDR3 contains 13 residues. Germline V gene data show CDR1 as LGHNA and CDR2 as YNFKEQ. Deletions cut 0 bases from V and 6 bases from J, with 7 bases between. CDR3 in amino acids: CASSQDLPDTQYF. The CDR3 DNA sequence: TGTGCCAGCAGCCAAGACTTACCCGATACGCAGTATTTT.

This clonotype was observed many times. This chain uses TRBV6-5 with TRBJ2-7; D gene ambiguous. Germline V lookup: CDR1 MNHEY, CDR2 SVGAGI. The CDR3 runs 13 residues. V gave up 0 bases and J gave up 6 bases, with 9 bases separating them. The CDR3 DNA follows: TGTGCCAGCAGTTACTCGGGGTATCCCGAGCAGTACTTC. Its translation: CASSYSGYPEQYF.

This clonotype was observed many times. V usage is TRBV10-3 and J usage is TRBJ2-5; D may correspond to TRBD1 or TRBD2 (5 bases each). The CDR3 totals 14 residues. The V end was cut by 3 bases, the J end by 3 bases, with 11 bases between. Germline V gives CDR1 ENHRY, CDR2 SYGVKD. CDR3: CAISDLGRKETQYF. DNA for the CDR3: TGTGCCATCAGTGACTTGGGACGGAAAGAGACCCAGTACTTC.

This rearrangement joins TRBV21-1 to TRBJ2-1; the listed D gene, TRBD2, was not tested against the DNA. TRBV21-1 is recorded as a pseudogene. CDR3 length equals 17 residues. The CDR3 nucleotides are TGTGCCAGCAGCAACCCGACTAGCGGGAGCTCCTACAATGAGCAGTTCTTC. Residues: CASSNPTSGSSYNEQFF.

This clonotype was observed many times. The gene calls are TRBV19 and TRBJ2-7; maybe TRBD2 (5 bases). CDR3 length equals 12 residues. V lost 9 bases, J lost 4 bases, and 13 bases lay in between. Germline CDR1 and CDR2: LNHDA and SQIVND (reference sequence). The CDR3 DNA sequence: TGTGCCAGCAGCTCTGGGAGTTACGAGCAGTACTTC. Protein product: CASSSGSYEQYF.

This clonotype was recorded a few times. V and J are TRBV11-2 and TRBJ2-5, with D maybe TRBD2 (5 bases). The CDR3 is 16 residues long. The V end was cut by 1 base, the J end by 4 bases, with 16 bases between. CDR1 SGHAT and CDR2 FQNNGV come from the germline V gene. The CDR3 DNA follows: TGTGCCAGCAGCTTAGGGCGGGCCCCTGTGGCAGAGACCCAGTACTTC. This encodes CASSLGRAPVAETQYF.

The chain recombines TRBV20-1 with TRBJ2-5; either TRBD1 or TRBD2 may fit D (5 bases each). This CDR3 contains 15 residues. Germline V gene lookup returns CDR1 DFQATT and CDR2 SNEGSKA (reference sequence). V lost 6 bases and J lost 4, with 21 bases in between. This chain's CDR3 is CSAQTGARETETQYF. In DNA form, the CDR3 reads TGCAGTGCGCAAACCGGGGCACGGGAAACAGAGACCCAGTACTTC.

This clonotype has a handful of counts. The chain combines TRBV6-5 with TRBJ1-1; unclear D gene. Trimming stripped 0 bases from V and 1 base from J, with 9 bases between. From germline, CDR1 is MNHEY and CDR2 SVGAGI. This CDR3 region has 15 residues. CDR3 sequence reads: CASSYSIGKNTEAFF. CDR3 nucleotide sequence: TGTGCCAGCAGTTACTCGATCGGAAAGAACACTGAAGCTTTCTTT.

This clonotype has more than one count but fewer than ten. The chain joins TRBV5-1 to TRBJ2-7; a possible D gene is TRBD2 (5 bases). The CDR3 covers 14 residues. The V end was cut by 4 bases, the J end by 3 bases, with 14 bases between. Germline CDR1 SGHRS, CDR2 YFSETQ. Written as DNA, the CDR3 is TGCGCCAGCAGCGAGGAGGACCCCGGCTACGAGCAGTACTTC. Protein sequence: CASSEEDPGYEQYF.

The chain couples TRBV4-1 to TRBJ1-1, with D unclear. Germline CDR1 and CDR2: MGHRA and YSYEKL. Deletions cut 2 bases from V and 0 bases from J, with 10 bases between. This CDR3 region has 15 residues. CDR3 sequence (DNA): TGCGCCAGCAGCCAACTCGGCAGAATGAACACTGAAGCTTTCTTT. Translating it yields CASSQLGRMNTEAFF.

A few counts support this clonotype. The chain carries TRBV7-6 and TRBJ1-4; 8 bases fit TRBD1. Germline V lookup: CDR1 SGHVS, CDR2 FNYEAQ. V was pared by 0 bases and J by 8 bases, with 8 bases of the junction left unmatched. The CDR3 is 16 amino acids. The CDR3 region is CASSLAMTGALEKLFF. The CDR3 bases are TGTGCCAGCAGCTTAGCCATGACAGGGGCATTGGAAAAACTGTTTTTT.

The V gene is TRBV4-2, the J gene TRBJ2-7; possibly TRBD2 for D (5 bases). The CDR3 contains 10 residues. The germline gives CDR1 LGHNA, CDR2 YNFKEQ. Deletions cut 10 bases from V and 6 bases from J, with 10 bases between. In DNA form, the CDR3 reads TGTGCCACCGCAGAGGGCGAGCAGTACTTC. Translation gives CATAEGEQYF.

The rearrangement uses TRBV7-2 and TRBJ2-7, with 12 bases matching TRBD2. V shed 1 base and J 3 bases; nucleotides not matched to a gene: 4. The CDR3 extends over 16 amino acids. CDR1 SGHTA and CDR2 FQGNSA come from the germline V gene. The CDR3 DNA sequence: TGTGCCAGCAGCTTAGAGACTAGCGGGAGAGGCTACGAGCAGTACTTC. Residues: CASSLETSGRGYEQYF. Full variable domain (outside the CDR3, taken from reference TRBV7-2 and TRBJ2-7): GAGVSQSPSNKVTEKGKDVELRCDPISGHTALYWYRQSLGQGLEFLIYFQGNSAPDKSGLPSDRFSAERTGGSVSTLTIQRTQQEDSAVYLCASSLETSGRGYEQYFGPGTRLTVT.

This clonotype was recorded a few times. The chain joins TRBV15 to TRBJ2-5, with a weak D call TRBD2 (6 bases). The CDR3 totals 14 residues. Germline V gene data show CDR1 as LNHNV and CDR2 as YYDKDF (reference sequence). The V and J ends lost 9 bases and 5 bases respectively, with 19 bases between them. CDR3 sequence: CATTAVGEVETQYF. CDR3 DNA: TGTGCCACGACGGCCGTGGGGGAGGTGGAGACCCAGTACTTC.

The chain recombines TRBV14 with TRBJ1-1; D remains ambiguous. Trimming stripped 1 base from V and 4 bases from J, with 10 bases between. The CDR3 loop spans 14 amino acids. Germline V gene lookup returns CDR1 SGHDN and CDR2 FVKESK. CDR3 protein: CASSQGRWGTEAFF. The CDR3 nucleotides read TGTGCCAGCAGCCAAGGTCGGTGGGGCACTGAAGCTTTCTTT.

The chain uses TRBV3-1 and TRBJ2-5; TRBD1 agrees at 8 bases. The CDR3 loop spans 17 amino acids. Germline CDR1 is LGHDT and CDR2 is YNNKEL (reference sequence). The V segment lost 1 base and the J segment 0 bases; nucleotides outside the gene matches: 7. CDR3 loop: CASSQGLGQEYQETQYF. CDR3 sequence (DNA): TGTGCCAGCAGCCAAGGTTTGGGACAGGAGTACCAAGAGACCCAGTACTTC.

This clonotype was counted between two and nine times. The rearrangement uses TRBV4-3 and TRBJ2-2; D remains ambiguous. In germline, CDR1 is LGHNA, CDR2 YSLEER. Trimming left V 5 bases short and J 1 base short, with 11 bases between. This CDR3 spans 15 amino acids. In DNA form, the CDR3 reads TGCGCCAGCAGCTCGGTGCCCGGGAACACCGGGGAGCTGTTTTTT. This encodes CASSSVPGNTGELFF.

CDR3 nucleotide sequence: TGCAGCGTTCGTAGCGCGACGAACACCGGGGAGCTGTTTTTT. Protein product: CSVRSATNTGELFF. This chain connects TRBV29-1 to TRBJ2-2; D is perhaps TRBD2 (5 bases). The CDR3 is 14 residues long. Germline CDR1 and CDR2: SQVTM and ANQGSEA. V was cut by 5 bases and J by 0 bases, with 10 bases left in between.

This clonotype was detected many times. The chain links TRBV29-1 to TRBJ2-3; 7 positions agree with TRBD1. CDR1 and CDR2 from the germline V gene are SQVTM and ANQGSEA. Trimming removed 7 bases from V and 4 bases from J; junction bases left unmatched: 11. CDR3 size: 14 residues. Here the CDR3 reads CSEGEGGLADTQYF. Written as DNA, the CDR3 is TGCAGCGAGGGGGAAGGGGGCCTCGCAGATACGCAGTATTTT.

The genes are TRBV3-1 and TRBJ2-2; 8 positions match TRBD2. The CDR3 is 18 amino acids. Germline values: CDR1 LGHDT, CDR2 YNNKEL (reference sequence). With V trimmed by 2 bases and J by 3 bases, 11 bases remained unmatched. CDR3 sequence: CASSQWREASGDTGELFF. As DNA, the CDR3 is TGTGCCAGCAGCCAATGGCGGGAGGCTAGCGGCGACACCGGGGAGCTGTTTTTT. The full variable domain, in which reference TRBV3-1 and TRBJ2-2 provide the parts outside the CDR3, is DTAVSQTPKYLVTQMGNDKSIKCEQNLGHDTMYWYKQDSKKFLKIMFSYNNKELIINETVPNRFSPKSPDKAHLNLHINSLELGDSAVYFCASSQWREASGDTGELFFGEGSRLTVL.

This clonotype was counted between two and nine times. V and J are TRBV7-9 and TRBJ2-7; D is perhaps TRBD1 or TRBD2 (5 bases each). Deletions cut 5 bases from V and 7 bases from J, with 27 bases between. The CDR3 is made up of 17 amino acids. From germline, CDR1 is SEHNR and CDR2 FQNEAQ (reference sequence). CDR3 residues: CASSAPLEAGTLGEQYF. DNA for the CDR3: TGTGCCAGCAGCGCCCCCCTGGAAGCTGGGACCCTGGGAGAGCAGTACTTC.

The sample holds a few counts of this clonotype. The rearrangement links TRBV11-2 to TRBJ2-3; D possibly corresponds to TRBD2 (5 bases). The CDR3 sequence is 12 residues long. Trimming took off 4 bases at V and 6 bases at J, with 8 bases between the two ends. Germline CDR1 SGHAT, CDR2 FQNNGV. The CDR3 nucleotides read TGTGCCAGCAGCTCTAGCCCGGATACGCAGTATTTT. This gives the protein CASSSSPDTQYF. Supplemented by reference TRBV11-2 and TRBJ2-3, the full variable domain reads EAGVAQSPRYKIIEKRQSVAFWCNPISGHATLYWYQQILGQGPKLLIQFQNNGVVDDSQLPKDRFSAERLKGVDSTLKIQPAKLEDSAVYLCASSSSPDTQYFGPGTRLTVL.

V gene TRBV7-9 combines with J gene TRBJ2-5; D is perhaps TRBD1 (6 bases). V was clipped by 10 bases and J by 5 bases, with 14 bases between them. The CDR3 has 12 residues. In germline, CDR1 is SEHNR, CDR2 FQNEAQ (reference sequence). CDR3 sequence: CANQGYGETQYF. DNA of the CDR3: TGTGCCAACCAGGGGTATGGGGAGACCCAGTACTTC.

This clonotype was counted only a few times. The rearrangement links TRBV29-1 to TRBJ2-1; TRBD2 matches at 12 bases. The CDR3 is 18 residues long. Trimming at V came to 7 bases and at J to 7 bases, leaving 20 bases not matched to a gene. Germline V gives CDR1 SQVTM, CDR2 ANQGSEA. DNA for the CDR3: TGCAGCGCCTTGCCTCCCCCCCACGGACTAGCGGGATATAATGAGCAGTTCTTC. Its protein is CSALPPPHGLAGYNEQFF.

This clonotype was seen many times. V is TRBV9 and J is TRBJ1-6, with D perhaps TRBD1 (6 bases). Germline CDR1 reads SGDLS; CDR2 reads YYNGEE. This CDR3 contains 15 residues. V lost 0 bases and J 6 bases, leaving 10 bases between the germline ends. The CDR3: CASSVGEDSNSPLHF. The CDR3 nucleotides are TGTGCCAGCAGCGTAGGGGAGGACAGTAATTCACCCCTCCACTTT.

J is TRBJ2-7 and V is TRBV15, with TRBD2 matching over 12 bases. There are 16 residues in the CDR3. Trimming cost V 4 bases and J 2 bases; bases outside gene matches: 6. Germline V gene data show CDR1 as LNHNV and CDR2 as YYDKDF (reference sequence). In DNA form, the CDR3 reads TGTGCCACCAGCACGGGACTAGCGGGTCCTACCTACGAGCAGTACTTC. Translating it yields CATSTGLAGPTYEQYF.